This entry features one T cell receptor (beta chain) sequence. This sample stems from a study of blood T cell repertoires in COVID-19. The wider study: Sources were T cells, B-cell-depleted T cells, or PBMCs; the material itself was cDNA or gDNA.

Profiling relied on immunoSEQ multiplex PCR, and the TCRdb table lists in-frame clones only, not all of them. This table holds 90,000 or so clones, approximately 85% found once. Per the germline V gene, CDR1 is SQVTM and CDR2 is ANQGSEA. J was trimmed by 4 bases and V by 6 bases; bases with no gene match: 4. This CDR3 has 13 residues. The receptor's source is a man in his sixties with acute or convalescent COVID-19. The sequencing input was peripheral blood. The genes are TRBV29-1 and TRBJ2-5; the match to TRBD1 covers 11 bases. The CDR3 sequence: CSVGQGAGETQYF. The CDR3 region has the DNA TGCAGCGTCGGACAGGGGGCGGGAGAGACCCAGTACTTC.